This paragraph reports one T cell receptor (beta chain). What it recognizes is unknown. It was via CD45RO/CCR7/CD25/CD127/CD95/CD27 that CD4+ naive, central memory, regulatory and stem cell-like memory cells were sorted. This record comes from a study of beta chain features in type 1 diabetes. Study at large: Healthy donors resembled patients in age, gender and cell yields.

Study results and limitations: PCR might favor shorter templates, but any such skew would affect patients and controls equally. TCRB CDR3s were moderately but significantly shorter in Type 1 diabetes patients in all four CD4+ subsets.

All of the isolated RNA was reverse transcribed, so expressed TCRB transcripts were sequenced. For naive, central memory and regulatory T cell samples, reads averaged roughly 3.7 million. Some clones are missing from TCRdb's copy, which holds only in-frame ones; the method was immunoSEQ multiplex PCR. The sample carries more than 200,000 clones, 16% recorded once. Germline CDR1 and CDR2: MGHRA and YSYEKL. With V trimmed by 4 bases and J by 2 bases, 4 bases remained unmatched. The length of the CDR3 is 14 residues. J is TRBJ2-5 and V is TRBV4-1; 7 nucleotides agree with TRBD1. The TCR comes from a man aged 25-40 years with type 1 diabetes. Material: naive CD4+ T cells from blood. The CDR3 loop is CASSPTGAQETQYF. The CDR3 bases are TGCGCCAGCAGCCCAACAGGGGCTCAAGAGACCCAGTACTTC.